These 3 T cell receptor beta chains share one sample of origin, sequenced in a study of T cell responses to AZD1222 COVID-19 vaccine. Using immunoSEQ multiplex PCR, the repertoire was profiled, and TCRdb retains in-frame clones only, with some absent. Here the sample spans roughly 260,000 clones, about 92% being singletons. The sequences come from peripheral blood, collected on day 0 of AZD1222 vaccination. The receptors were sampled from an adult in good health.

To note about this clone: One end of the junction fails to match germline, which may point to a read error. This chain connects TRBV6-6 to TRBJ2-3; D is undetermined. CDR1 is MNHNY and CDR2 is SVGAGI in the germline V gene (reference sequence). This CDR3 has 12 residues. The chain's CDR3 is CASSNSPDTQYF. CDR3 nucleotide sequence: TGTGCCAGCAGTAACTCCCCAGATACGCAGTATTTT.

The chain recombines TRBV24-1 with TRBJ2-5, with 7 positions matching TRBD1. Germline CDR1 KGHDR, CDR2 SFDVKD. The CDR3 extends over 14 amino acids. The junction had 10 bases not matched to a gene; V was cut back by 11 bases and J by 2 bases. The CDR3: CAIQDRRGQETQYF. In DNA, the CDR3 is TGTGCCATACAGGACAGGCGAGGGCAAGAGACCCAGTACTTC.

About this clone: This specimen includes other DNA sequences encoding the same CDR3. This chain connects TRBV7-8 to TRBJ1-2; tentative D call: TRBD1 (5 bases). Germline V gives CDR1 SGHVS, CDR2 FQNEAQ. V lost 5 bases and J 3 bases, leaving 10 bases between the germline ends. This CDR3 is built from 13 residues. This CDR3 reads CASSPGGDYGYTF. CDR3 nucleotides: TGTGCCAGCAGCCCCGGGGGGGACTATGGCTACACCTTC.